Detailed here is one TCR beta chain. The germline V gene encodes CDR1 KGHSH and CDR2 LQKENI. The CDR3 contains 15 residues. The sample is drawn from a study of T cells expressing NK-cell markers. About the research overall: Beta-chain profiling covered CD3+CD56+NKG2C+, CD3+CD56+NKG2C- and CD3+CD56-NKG2C+ sorted subsets.

TCRdb reanalyzed the 5' RACE reads, giving one entry per CDR3 protein sequence and no DNA. The sample table sets out 350,000 to 400,000 distinct CDR3 sequences. This clonotype was obtained from a woman in her fifties or sixties in good health. V is TRBV18 and J is TRBJ2-7. Material for sequencing was blood T cells: a sorted CD56 or NKG2C T cell subset, CD4+ or CD8+ T cells, or bulk PBMC T cells (not recorded which). The CDR3 region is CASSPKDRGSYEQYF.